A single T cell receptor beta chain is shown here with its context. Its target is not known. These data are taken from a study of cytotoxic CD8 clonotypes in ibrutinib-treated CLL. Study at large: Partial responders around 24, complete 2; some 12 progressed and roughly 14 stayed in remission by median roughly 6 years. Mean yields were roughly 250,000 productive templates and some 90,000 productive rearrangements per sample. Study observations and caveats: Patients had baseline clonality above age-matched healthy donors, and this clonality moved with circulating CD8+ T-cell counts.

Frozen PBMC stocks contributed around 2 micrograms of genomic DNA to the TCR beta libraries. The CDR3 consists of 15 residues. The germline V gene encodes CDR1 MNHNS and CDR2 SASEGT. V dropped 5 bases and J dropped 7; count of bases not matched to a gene: 7. TCRdb's table, derived via immunoSEQ multiplex PCR, lists solely in-frame clones and lacks some. The sample shows 200,000 to 250,000 clones, more than 75% of them seen only once. This clonotype was sampled from a human donor with chronic lymphocytic leukemia. The specimen was PBMCs, collected after 12 months of ibrutinib treatment. The chain carries TRBV6-1 and TRBJ2-4; 11 nucleotides match TRBD1. The chain's CDR3 is CASSRPDRGPNIQYF. The CDR3 nucleotides are TGTGCCAGCAGTCGCCCGGACAGGGGGCCCAACATTCAGTACTTC.